The clone carrying this T cell receptor beta chain was picked up many times. Its antigen is unidentified. CDR3 size: 15 residues. V lost 3 bases and J lost 5, with 17 bases in between. CDR1 SGHRS and CDR2 YFSETQ come from the germline V gene. The entry originates in a study of T cells in Graves' hyperthyroidism and ophthalmopathy. Whole-study findings and limits: With a median lead of around 5.9 months before onset, the model predicted ophthalmopathy.

Diagnosis of hyperthyroidism was new in patients aged 18 to 65, and its duration was under 2 months. This sample holds PBMCs from 8.5 to 10 ml fresh peripheral blood. Amplified TCR beta CDR3 regions derived from RNA transcripts. First-round RT-PCR of the TCR CDR3 relied on the HTBI primer set. Each CDR3 protein gets one entry after TCRdb re-called the multiplex PCR reads with MiXCR. There are about 400,000 distinct CDR3 sequences in the sample; 15% to 18% occur only once, and around 14% lies in the top ten. The chain is built from TRBV5-1 and TRBJ1-1; tentative D call: TRBD1 (5 bases). What was sequenced was blood. The receptor was derived from a woman between 18 and 30 years old with Graves' hyperthyroidism. The CDR3 DNA is TGCGCCAGCAGCTCCCAGGGACGGGATGCGACTGAAGCTTTCTTT. Its protein is CASSSQGRDATEAFF.